The sequence of this T cell receptor (beta chain) was determined in a study of shared clonotypes between healthy human individuals. Study information: Per donor, three plates held CD4 naive cells, three held CD4 memory, two held CD8 naive and one held CD8 memory.

Splitting the CD4+ cells yielded a CD45RA+ naive subset and a CD45RA-negative memory subset. Profiling relied on immunoSEQ multiplex PCR, and the TCRdb table lists in-frame clones only, not all of them. There are millions of clones in the sample; about 92% occur only once, and under 0.15% lies in the top ten. CDR1 is MNHNY and CDR2 is SVGAGI in the germline V gene (reference sequence). Trimming cost V 6 bases and J 0 bases, with 13 bases left between them. This CDR3 is built from 15 residues. The chain combines TRBV6-6 with TRBJ2-3; D perhaps matches TRBD1 (7 bases). The sequencing sample was made of naive CD4+ T cells sorted from blood. Subset specified: CD45RA+ positively selected. This clonotype originated in a man aged 18 to 30 in good health. In DNA form, the CDR3 reads TGTGCCAGCAGCAGACAGGGACTTAGCACAGATACGCAGTATTTT. This codes for CASSRQGLSTDTQYF.